Listed below are T cell receptor beta chains from one sample, sequenced in a study of blood T cell repertoires in COVID-19. The method was immunoSEQ multiplex PCR; TCRdb's version includes in-frame clones alone and lacks a portion of them. The sample lists around 430,000 clones, around 87% seen once, with about 9.4% in the top ten. What was sequenced was PBMCs or T cells enriched from blood (not recorded which). The source is a woman aged 45-65 years who had recovered from COVID-19. Both conserved end residues are part of each CDR3. The D gene is left open where the match is weak. The size field is filled for only some rows; it gives once, few, many or a size class.

abundance: .; v_gene: TRBV7-9; d_gene: TRBD1; j_gene: TRBJ1-2; CDR3aa: CASSVRTGDDGYTF; CDR3nt: TGTGCCAGCAGCGTGCGGACAGGGGATGATGGCTACACCTTC
abundance: once; v_gene: TRBV7-8; d_gene: .; j_gene: TRBJ2-2; CDR3aa: CASSSRGNTGELFF; CDR3nt: TGTGCCAGCAGCTCAAGAGGGAACACCGGGGAGCTGTTTTTT
abundance: .; v_gene: TRBV3-1/TRBV3-2; d_gene: .; j_gene: TRBJ2-1; CDR3aa: CASSRGPNEQFF; CDR3nt: TGTGCCAGCAGCCGTGGCCCGAATGAGCAGTTCTTC
abundance: .; v_gene: TRBV10-3; d_gene: TRBD2; j_gene: TRBJ2-7; CDR3aa: CAISTSSGGGYEQYF; CDR3nt: TGTGCCATCAGTACCTCTAGCGGGGGGGGCTACGAGCAGTACTTC
abundance: .; v_gene: TRBV6-5; d_gene: TRBD2; j_gene: TRBJ2-7; CDR3aa: CASTPGEGTYEQYF; CDR3nt: TGTGCCAGCACCCCGGGGGAGGGAACCTACGAGCAGTACTTC
abundance: .; v_gene: TRBV28; d_gene: .; j_gene: TRBJ1-6; CDR3aa: CASSLLNAPPLHF; CDR3nt: TGTGCCAGCAGTTTATTAAACGCGCCGCCCCTCCACTTT
abundance: .; v_gene: TRBV19; d_gene: .; j_gene: TRBJ1-2; CDR3aa: CASSIQERMYGYTF; CDR3nt: TGTGCCAGTAGTATCCAAGAGAGAATGTATGGCTACACCTTC
abundance: .; v_gene: TRBV3-1/TRBV3-2; d_gene: .; j_gene: TRBJ2-5; CDR3aa: CACEEVGETQYF; CDR3nt: TGCGCCTGTGAAGAGGTCGGGGAGACCCAGTACTTC
abundance: .; v_gene: TRBV5-6; d_gene: .; j_gene: TRBJ2-7; CDR3aa: CASSSLEGQRYEQYF; CDR3nt: TGTGCCAGCAGCTCATTGGAGGGACAGAGGTACGAGCAGTACTTC
abundance: .; v_gene: TRBV11-2; d_gene: .; j_gene: TRBJ1-2; CDR3aa: CASSEGTYGYTF; CDR3nt: TGTGCCAGCAGCGAGGGGACATATGGCTACACCTTC